The subject of this entry is one T cell receptor beta chain. Its cognate antigen has yet to be identified. No quality values exist for individual bases; no much larger clone is one base distant. The data were taken from a study of cytomegalovirus exposure and HLA in healthy donors (dated by TCRdb to the late 2010s). About the full investigation: An earlier analysis of more than 550 of the donors reported about 280 Gb of sequence data and approximately 120 million unique TCR beta sequences obtained from 150 million to 200 million T cells. An early release covering more than 500 HLA-typed donors comprised approximately 290 gigabases of sequencing data and roughly 85 million unique TCR sequences. Of the roughly 410 genotyped donors, 81% were placed in the genetic ancestry cluster associated with self-reported Caucasian donors. The aim of the study was to test whether cataloging public T cell receptors could identify signatures of past pathogen exposure. The study used immunosequencing to profile the T cell repertoires of 600 to 850 subjects and linked those repertoires to cytomegalovirus serostatus. In addition to the first cohort of approximately 650 subjects, a separate validation cohort of around 110 different subjects was used. High-throughput TCR immunosequencing, statistical association of individual TCRs with disease status, and machine learning were combined to predict cytomegalovirus infection status. In a later analysis, previously published TCR beta repertoires from roughly 710 donors were re-analyzed and high-resolution HLA genotyping was added so that TCR occurrence patterns could be studied. Rather than using new phenotypic data, the later analysis identified candidate immune exposures from TCR beta sequences and from how often those sequences occurred across donors. In an earlier analysis of 587 of the donors, high-throughput TCR beta sequencing was used to judge whether each TCR beta V gene segment behaved as functional or pseudogenic. Alongside the repertoire data, information on donor age, sex, ethnicity and CMV serostatus was compiled. A later genetic analysis took genome-wide SNP genotypes for about 55% of the 666 donors and used that subset as a discovery cohort. Every discovery cohort repertoire had been produced on one sequencing platform. HLA typing included class I and class II loci at four-digit resolution. The number of typed donors differed by locus: about 620-640 for A, B, C, DRB1 and DQB1; 522 for DQA1; about 600 for DPA1; and around 490 for DPB1. Roughly five DR-DQ haplotypes were handled as single units for association and clustering because linkage in the cohort was strong. Among under 450 genotyped donors of the cohort, an average of around 240,000 unique TCR beta nucleotide sequences were sequenced per donor, around a sixth of them non-productive.

Relative to germline, V is missing 2 bases and J is missing 9 bases, with 11 bases of the junction outside any gene match. The CDR3 contains 16 residues, cysteine and phenylalanine counted. CDR3 DNA is the only sequence kept; it has 48 bases, read in frame from the first base. In the germline V gene, CDR1 corresponds to SGHRS and CDR2 to YFSETQ. Libraries were made using the immunoSEQ multiplex PCR assay. A mixture of 60 forward primers for TCR Vbeta segments and 13 reverse primers for TCR Jbeta segments was used in the multiplex PCR. The CDR3 region of rearranged TCR beta genes was amplified from genomic DNA with a multiplex PCR assay. The amplified TCR beta libraries were sequenced on the Illumina HiSeq System as 87-base-pair reads. Concerning the study's data processing: Across the roughly 700 repertoires, a later analysis counted approximately 75 million unique TCR beta chains, approximately 12 million of which were shared by at least two donors. Raw reads were error-corrected and collapsed into unique sequences with a nearest-neighbor algorithm that merged closely related sequences to remove PCR and sequencing errors. V, D and J gene segments were assigned by aligning CDR3 sequences to IMGT reference sequences. For a sequence to be retained, at least a six-nucleotide match to both a V gene segment and a J gene segment was required. A rearrangement was called productive if the CDR3 had no stop codons and remained in frame with V and J, and every other rearrangement was called non-productive. CDR3 was defined by IMGT convention, running from the second conserved V-encoded cysteine to the conserved J-encoded phenylalanine. Sequences without an unambiguous match to a single V gene segment were excluded from the earlier analysis of about 600 of the donors. In an earlier analysis of approximately 560 of the donors, a V segment was called functional when productive rearrangements were above 56.7%, and segregating when the standard deviation between donors exceeded 5%. To diagnose cytomegalovirus status from the catalog of TCR beta chain sequences, a statistical classification framework was built. A later analysis assigned V and J genes by comparing TCR nucleotide sequences with IMGT/GENE-DB human TR gene sequences. A later analysis assigned CDR3 sequences and most-parsimonious VDJ recombination scenarios with the TCRdist pipeline. In a later analysis, each TCR beta chain was defined by its CDR3 amino acid sequence together with its V-gene family, and reads lacking a unique V-gene family were excluded. A later analysis removed over 500 highly shared, low-generation-probability nucleotide sequences to deal with suspected cross-contamination and a sequencing artifact. In a later analysis, a clonal expansion index was calculated for each public chain from normalized within-repertoire ranks of inferred template counts. A later analysis computed generation probabilities with a VDJ recombination model fitted to out-of-frame rearrangements, and checked the results against IGoR. In a later analysis, hypergeometric tests were used to score TCR-TCR, TCR-HLA and TCR-CMV co-occurrence, with a repertoire-size bias correction applied to TCR pairs. In a later analysis, false discovery rates were estimated by permuting HLA or CMV assignments 20 times. A later analysis grouped co-occurring TCRs with DBSCAN, adding TCRdist sequence similarity when clustering within HLA-allele-positive subsets. Repertoires with fewer than 30,000 or more than 120,000 public chains were left out of co-occurrence clustering, as were a few repertoires with anomalous nucleotide sharing. TCRdb re-hosts the immuneACCESS table, in-frame sequences only. Its copies lack some clones; in the studies checked, an unresolved V gene accounts for under half of them, and the cause for the rest is not known. The V and J calls and clone size are taken from that table; D and trimming were inferred from the DNA. The sample records approximately 140,000 clones, roughly three quarters of which are singletons. Of the sample, 3.5% to 4.5% falls within the top ten clones.

The cohort comprised approximately 700 healthy bone marrow donors. Cohort members were all nominally healthy when sampled, although unrecorded immune exposures were likely present. CMV serostatus was positive for 289 and negative for about 50% of the roughly 700 cohort members, and was not recorded for this donor. Each donor provided a peripheral blood sample, and peripheral blood mononuclear cells were used for TCR beta sequencing. Genomic DNA extraction from the blood cell samples was performed with the Qiagen DNeasy Blood Extraction Kit. The research as a whole found: The authors suggested that the approach could potentially be extended to other disease states and immunological phenotypes. The only immune exposure information available for the cohort was CMV serostatus. Presence/absence analyses assumed roughly uniform sequencing depth across donors, an assumption that may not hold. The earlier analysis of 587 of the donors excluded some 15 rarely observed V segments, including chromosome 9 orphons, because counts were too low. Broadly in line with IMGT annotations, most TCR beta V segments showed up in productive rearrangements about 87% or about 30% of the time in an earlier analysis of a few hundred of the donors. According to a later analysis, TCR association rates differed among HLA loci, with DRB1 alleles showing the most associated TCRs and HLA-C alleles showing the fewest. In a later genetic analysis, fewer N-insertions in productive TCRs were reported among donors in an Asian-associated ancestry cluster than the roughly 700-donor mean. A cluster of highly shared sequence variants was judged likely to be a technical artifact of the sequencing pipeline. Cytomegalovirus status was reported to be diagnosed by the classifier with high specificity and sensitivity in both the original and validation cohorts. According to a later analysis, parvovirus B19, influenza, CMV and Epstein-Barr virus appeared linked to several top co-occurrence clusters. V-gene and J-gene trimming of TCR beta chains was associated with a missense DCLRE1C variant in a later genetic analysis, and the association was replicated in an independent cohort. A further reported finding was that TCR beta sequences accurately predicted the HLA-A and HLA-B alleles for most subjects in the first cohort. The cohort was sequenced for TCR beta chains only, and without alpha or paired-chain data the features that could be detected were limited. When HLA alleles, especially DR and DQ, strongly co-occurred, attributing TCR associations to individual alleles was difficult. In a later analysis, 16,951 TCR beta sequences were associated with specific HLA alleles at a false discovery rate of 0.05. Some IMGT-functional V segments, including TRBV6-2 and TRBV6-3, could not be told apart with the 87-base-pair reads, so those segments were excluded. In a later analysis, HLA-associated TCR beta chains were found to be more clonally expanded and to have lower generation probabilities than equally common non-associated chains. A later analysis found that most CMV-associated TCR beta chains appeared HLA-restricted, with HLA associations seemingly driven largely by CMV exposure. The study gave a list of around 170 TCR beta chains associated with cytomegalovirus. Because some donors lacked HLA typing at each locus, the association tests relied only on the typed subset. In vitro tests confirmed that a few of the cytomegalovirus-associated TCR beta chains recognize cytomegalovirus antigens. While some public TCRs were present in many individuals, most TCR sequences turned up only very rarely across donors. Correlated functional status among segregating V segments might reflect linkage disequilibrium, but an unknown experimental factor could not be ruled out.

Here the chain combines TRBV5-1 and TRBJ1-6, with TRBD1 matching 7 junction bases. The clonotype was recovered from a human donor in good health. Sequenced: PBMCs. CDR3 loop: CASSFGRTGEGSPLHF. In nucleotide form, the sequence is TGCGCCAGCAGCTTTGGTCGGACAGGCGAGGGTTCACCCCTCCACTTT.